This T cell receptor (beta chain) stems from a study of blood T cell repertoires in COVID-19. For the study at large: Spain, Italy and the United States supplied samples that represented acute and convalescent COVID-19. PBMCs, B-cell-depleted T cells, or T cells were the source of the cDNA or gDNA that made up the material.

Authors' data handling: Scientists estimated how many nucleated cells there were by amplifying reference gene primers. The protocol was immunoSEQ multiplex PCR, while the TCRdb copy is restricted to in-frame clones and leaves out a portion. That table supplies the V and J calls and clone size; D and trimming were determined from the DNA. The sample yields 95,000 to 150,000 clones, approximately 90% seen once. A single count supports this clone. There are 11 residues in the CDR3. Losses at the gene ends were 5 bases for V and 11 bases for J; bases not matched to a gene: 5. The germline gives CDR1 MNHEY, CDR2 SVGAGI.

Sequencing was carried out using peripheral blood. The chain has TRBV6-5 and TRBJ1-1, with 7 bases aligning to TRBD1. This clonotype was sampled from a man aged 40-55 years with acute or convalescent COVID-19. CDR3 protein: CASSRGQRAFF. The CDR3 DNA is TGTGCCAGCAGTAGGGGGCAACGGGCTTTCTTT.